One sample yielded the 9 T cell receptor gamma chains listed below, sequenced in a study of Vδ1+ human thymocytes. Broader study findings: Highly polyclonal TRG and TRD repertoires with Gaussian CDR3 length distributions appeared in thymus.

The template was reverse-transcribed extracted RNA. Multiplex PCR used pooled V-gene forward primers and a constant-region reverse primer to amplify CDR3s. TCRdb fed the multiplex PCR reads into CATT to redo clone calling. The table shows 8,500 to 13,000 gamma-chain clones, with around 45% occurring only once. No antigen is known for these receptors. Sequences were obtained from Vdelta1+ gamma-delta thymocytes from the thymus. Stated subset: FACS-sorted CD3+ TCRalphabeta- TCRVdelta1+ TCRVdelta2- thymocytes. The receptors were sampled from a boy less than two years old who had congenital heart surgery.

The J gene corresponds to TRGJ1 or TRGJ2; a V gene call is absent. The CDR3 is 12 residues long. The CDR3, as DNA: TGTGCCACCTGGGACAGAAGCGAAGAGAAACTCTTT. Its protein product is CATWDRSEEKLF.

Note on this clone: Other DNA sequences in the sample encode the same CDR3. The V and J genes are TRGV4 and TRGJ1 or TRGJ2. The J gene, absent from TCRdb, was called here by matching the DNA to germline. The CDR3 totals 14 residues. Germline lookup yields CDR1 EGSTGY and CDR2 YDSYTSSV. V lost 0 bases and J lost 4; bases outside the gene matches: 6. The CDR3 here is CATWDGPAYYKKLF. CDR3 nucleotides: TGTGCCACCTGGGATGGGCCGGCATATTATAAGAAACTCTTT.

This clone turned up a few times. Different DNA sequences within this sample yield the same CDR3. J is TRGJP and V is TRGV9. J was trimmed by 7 bases and V by 1 base; bases with no gene match: 4. Germline values: CDR1 GITISATS, CDR2 ISYDGTV (reference sequence). The CDR3 totals 16 residues. The CDR3 loop reads CALWEVRELGKKIKVF. DNA for the CDR3: TGTGCCTTGTGGGAGGTCAGGGAGTTGGGCAAAAAAATCAAGGTATTT.

The V gene is uncalled and the J gene is TRGJ1 or TRGJ2. The CDR3 has 11 residues. Here the CDR3 DNA reads TGTGCCACCTGGGATGGGCTTAAGAAACTCTTT. As protein: CATWDGLKKLF.

Points on this clone: Mismatch with germline at one junction end may stem from a read error. V usage is TRGV5 and J usage is TRGJ1 or TRGJ2. Germline matching of the DNA provided the J gene here, since TCRdb leaves it blank. CDR1 is VINAFY, CDR2 YDVSNSKD, per germline. The CDR3 sequence is 12 residues long. For the CDR3, the DNA is TGTGCCTCCTGGGGACATTATTATAAGAAACTCTTT. Translation: CASWGHYYKKLF.

This clone was counted between two and nine times. J is TRGJ1 or TRGJ2 and V is TRGV3. The J gene, not given by TCRdb, was assigned here from a germline match of the nucleotide sequence. CDR1 VTNTFY and CDR2 YDVSTARD come from the germline V gene (reference sequence). V shed 0 bases, J shed 11 bases, and the junction held 10 bases outside the gene matches. This CDR3 has 13 amino acids. The CDR3 region has the DNA TGTGCCACCTGGGACAGGCCAGGTCTGCAGAAACTCTTT. It yields the protein CATWDRPGLQKLF.

With regard to this clone: This may arise from a read error, as a much more abundant clone is one base away. This chain uses TRGV8 with TRGJ1 or TRGJ2. TCRdb carries no J gene annotation; the J gene was assigned here by matching the DNA with germline. Germline V gene lookup returns CDR1 VENAVY and CDR2 YDSYNSRV. The CDR3 runs to 11 residues. V dropped 5 bases and J dropped 4; count of bases not matched to a gene: 2. The CDR3 loop is CATWAYYKKLF. The CDR3 nucleotides are TGTGCCACCTGGGCGTATTATAAGAAACTCTTT.

The genes are TRGV9 and TRGJP. The J gene is not listed in TCRdb, so it was assigned here from a DNA match to germline. The CDR3 covers 18 residues. CDR1 and CDR2 (germline): GITISATS, ISYDGTV (reference sequence). Germline trimming cut 3 bases from V and 4 bases from J; bases unmatched to any gene: 9. The CDR3 protein is CALWESKNQELGKKIKVF. The DNA of the CDR3 is TGTGCCTTGTGGGAGAGTAAGAACCAAGAGTTGGGCAAAAAAATCAAGGTATTT.

Comments on this clone: Distinct nucleotide sequences in the sample also encode this CDR3. V is TRGV3 and J is TRGJ1 or TRGJ2. TCRdb lists no J gene, so it was determined here by aligning the DNA to germline. CDR1 VTNTFY and CDR2 YDVSTARD come from the germline V gene (reference sequence). This CDR3 spans 13 amino acids. V lost 0 bases and J lost 6; bases outside the gene matches: 5. CDR3 DNA sequence: TGTGCCACCTGGGACAGGCCGGTTTATAAGAAACTCTTT. This encodes CATWDRPVYKKLF.